This T cell receptor beta chain was recovered during a study of regulatory T cells in long-lasting Graves disease. Findings and limits, study-wide: Persistent Graves' patients showed a TCR diversity that was lower than that of newly diagnosed ones.

Building of the TCR beta libraries involved iRepertoire HTBI primers and Arm-PCR of CDR3 regions. In the authors' methods: In the combined samples, 62 TRBV and under 15 TRBJ segments were identified. TCRdb reprocessed the multiplex PCR reads with MiXCR, giving one entry per CDR3 protein. For this entry, the V and J calls and clone size follow TCRdb and not the study's own pipeline. This sample carries about 460,000 distinct CDR3 sequences, under 25% of them seen once, and the ten largest clones take around 13%. Time point defined: persistent/refractory GD, antithyroid drugs over 5 years with positive TRAb. Following extraction of RNA from PBMCs, that RNA was used to make the TCR library. This clonotype occurred a few times. Its matching antigen is unknown. A much larger clone sits a single nucleotide away, making a read error possible. Sample: peripheral blood mononuclear cells (PBMCs), taken when the disease was refractory, from a patient treated with antithyroid drugs. The clonotype originates from a female donor with Graves disease.

The CDR3 DNA sequence: TGTGCCAGCAGCTTTCCCCCCCTCTACGAGCAGTACTTC. It translates to CASSFPPLYEQYF. The chain uses TRBV11-3 and TRBJ2-7; D uncertain. Per germline, CDR1 SGHNT and CDR2 YENEEA. Trimming stripped 3 bases from V and 3 bases from J, with 9 bases between. CDR3 length equals 13 residues.